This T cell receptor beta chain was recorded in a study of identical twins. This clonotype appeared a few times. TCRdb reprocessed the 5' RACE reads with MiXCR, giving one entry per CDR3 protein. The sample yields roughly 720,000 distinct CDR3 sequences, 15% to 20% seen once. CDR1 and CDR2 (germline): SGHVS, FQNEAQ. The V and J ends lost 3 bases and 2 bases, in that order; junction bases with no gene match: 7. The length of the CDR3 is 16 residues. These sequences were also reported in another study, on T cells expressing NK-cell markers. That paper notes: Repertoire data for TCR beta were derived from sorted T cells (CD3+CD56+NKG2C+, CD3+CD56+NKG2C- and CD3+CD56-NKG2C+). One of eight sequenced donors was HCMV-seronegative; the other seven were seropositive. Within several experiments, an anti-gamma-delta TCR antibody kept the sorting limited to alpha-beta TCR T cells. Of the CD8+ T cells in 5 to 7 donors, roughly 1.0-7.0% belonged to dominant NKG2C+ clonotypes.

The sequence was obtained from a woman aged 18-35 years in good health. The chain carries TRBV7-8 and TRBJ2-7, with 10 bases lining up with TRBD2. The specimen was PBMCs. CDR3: CASSLGQRGGTYEQYF. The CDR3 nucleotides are TGTGCCAGCAGCTTGGGACAGCGGGGGGGGACCTACGAGCAGTACTTC.